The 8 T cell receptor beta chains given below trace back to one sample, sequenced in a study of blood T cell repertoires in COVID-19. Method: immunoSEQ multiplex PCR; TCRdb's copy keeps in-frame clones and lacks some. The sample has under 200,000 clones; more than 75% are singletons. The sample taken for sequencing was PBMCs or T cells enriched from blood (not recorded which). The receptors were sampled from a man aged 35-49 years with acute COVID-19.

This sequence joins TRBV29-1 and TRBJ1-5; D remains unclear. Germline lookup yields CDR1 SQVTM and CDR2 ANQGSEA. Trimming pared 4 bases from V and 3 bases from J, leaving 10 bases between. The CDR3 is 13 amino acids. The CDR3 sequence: CSVVGVANQPQHF. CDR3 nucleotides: TGCAGCGTTGTCGGGGTGGCCAATCAGCCCCAGCATTTT.

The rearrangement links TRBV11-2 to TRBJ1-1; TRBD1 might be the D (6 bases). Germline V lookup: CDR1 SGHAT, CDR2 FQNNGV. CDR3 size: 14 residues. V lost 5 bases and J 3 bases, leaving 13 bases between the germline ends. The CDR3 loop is CASSPGQRYTEAFF. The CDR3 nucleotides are TGTGCCAGCAGCCCAGGACAGAGGTACACTGAAGCTTTCTTT.

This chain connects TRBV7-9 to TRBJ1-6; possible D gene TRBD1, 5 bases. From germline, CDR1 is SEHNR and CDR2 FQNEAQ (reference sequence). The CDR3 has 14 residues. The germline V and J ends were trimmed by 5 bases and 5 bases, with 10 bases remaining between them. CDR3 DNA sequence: TGTGCCAGCAGCCCACAGGCGAATAATTCACCCCTCCACTTT. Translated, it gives CASSPQANNSPLHF.

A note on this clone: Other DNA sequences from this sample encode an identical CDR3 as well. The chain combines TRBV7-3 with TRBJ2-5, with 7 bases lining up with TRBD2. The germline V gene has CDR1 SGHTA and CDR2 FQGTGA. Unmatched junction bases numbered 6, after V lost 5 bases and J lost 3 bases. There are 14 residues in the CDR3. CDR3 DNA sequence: TGTGCCAGCAGCACCTTAGCGGGTGAAGAGACCCAGTACTTC. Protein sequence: CASSTLAGEETQYF.

As DNA, the CDR3 is TGTGCCTCCCAGGGGAGATCCTATGGCTACACCTTC. It yields the protein CASQGRSYGYTF. This chain links TRBV2 with TRBJ1-2; possibly TRBD1 for D (6 bases). Looked up from germline, CDR1 is SNHLY and CDR2 is FYNNEI. Trimming took 11 bases from V and 4 from J, leaving 14 bases between them. This CDR3 spans 12 amino acids.

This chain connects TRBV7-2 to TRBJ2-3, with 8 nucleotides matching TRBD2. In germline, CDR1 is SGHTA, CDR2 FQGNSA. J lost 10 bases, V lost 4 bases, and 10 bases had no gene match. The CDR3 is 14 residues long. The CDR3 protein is CASSSKREWGPQYF. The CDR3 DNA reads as TGTGCCAGCAGCTCAAAGCGGGAGTGGGGTCCGCAGTATTTT.

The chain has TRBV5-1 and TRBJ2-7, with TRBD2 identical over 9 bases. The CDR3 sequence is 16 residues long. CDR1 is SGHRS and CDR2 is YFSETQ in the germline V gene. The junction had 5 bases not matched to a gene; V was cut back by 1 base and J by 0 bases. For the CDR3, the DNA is TGCGCCAGCAGCTTGACGCTAGCGGGGAACTCCTACGAGCAGTACTTC. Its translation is CASSLTLAGNSYEQYF.

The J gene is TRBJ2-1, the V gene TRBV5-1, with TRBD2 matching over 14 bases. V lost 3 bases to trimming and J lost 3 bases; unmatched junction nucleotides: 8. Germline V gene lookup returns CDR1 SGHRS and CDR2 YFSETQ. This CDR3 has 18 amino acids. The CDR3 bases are TGCGCCAGCAGCTCGGGGACTAGCGGGAGCCTAAACTACAATGAGCAGTTCTTC. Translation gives CASSSGTSGSLNYNEQFF.